This T cell receptor (beta chain) derives from a study of blood T cell repertoires in COVID-19. The overall study: Sample material is recorded as cDNA or gDNA derived from T cells, B-cell-depleted T cells, or PBMCs.

This clone was detected many times. The Seattle patients joined while their infection was active and were tracked longitudinally afterward. Libraries were prepared by immunoSEQ multiplex PCR; TCRdb keeps only in-frame clonotypes and omits some of them. The sample gives about 350,000 clones, roughly nine tenths of which show up once; roughly 4% is in the top ten. The clonotype comes from a woman in her sixties or seventies with COVID-19, enrolled during active disease. The sample consisted of peripheral blood.

This chain's CDR3 is CASQGDQDYEQYF. The CDR3 DNA reads TGTGCCAGTCAGGGGGACCAGGACTACGAGCAGTACTTC. This chain uses TRBV2 with TRBJ2-7; TRBD1 agrees at 7 bases. CDR1 SNHLY and CDR2 FYNNEI come from the germline V gene. J lost 3 bases, V lost 9 bases, and 8 bases had no gene match. This CDR3 contains 13 residues.